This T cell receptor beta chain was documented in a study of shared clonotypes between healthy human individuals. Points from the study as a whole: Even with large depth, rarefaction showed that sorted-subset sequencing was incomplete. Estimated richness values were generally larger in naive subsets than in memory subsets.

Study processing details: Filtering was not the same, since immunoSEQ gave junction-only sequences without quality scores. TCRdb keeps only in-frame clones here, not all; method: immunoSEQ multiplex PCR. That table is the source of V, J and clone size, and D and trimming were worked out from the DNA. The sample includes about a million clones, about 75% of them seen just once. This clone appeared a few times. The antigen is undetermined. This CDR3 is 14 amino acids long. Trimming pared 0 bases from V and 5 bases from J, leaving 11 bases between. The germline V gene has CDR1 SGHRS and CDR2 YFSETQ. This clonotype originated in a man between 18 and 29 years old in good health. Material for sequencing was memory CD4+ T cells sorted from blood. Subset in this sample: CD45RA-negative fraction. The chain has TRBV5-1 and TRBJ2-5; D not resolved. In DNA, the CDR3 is TGCGCCAGCAGCTTGGGCATCGGCCATGAGACCCAGTACTTC. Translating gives CASSLGIGHETQYF.